The 29 T cell receptor beta chains below were found in one sample sequenced in a study of CD8 T cells in ankylosing spondylitis. A single record per CDR3 protein comes from TCRdb applying MiXCR to the 5' RACE reads. The table lists about 250,000 distinct CDR3 sequences, over 30% of them singletons, with approximately 4.4% in the top ten. The sample comprised blood, either unsorted or a sorted T cell fraction (not recorded which). The receptors stem from a male donor with ankylosing spondylitis or in good health (not recorded which).

This clonotype was seen a few times. This sequence joins TRBV20-1 and TRBJ2-1; a possible D gene is TRBD2 (6 bases). V lost 5 bases to trimming and J lost 1 base, with 12 bases between them. Germline CDR1 and CDR2: DFQATT and SNEGSKA (reference sequence). The CDR3 is 14 amino acids. CDR3 bases: TGCAGTGCTGCCACTAGCCGTTCCTACAATGAGCAGTTCTTC. It translates to CSAATSRSYNEQFF.

The chain uses TRBV4-2 and TRBJ1-2; D might be TRBD1 (5 bases). Germline V CDR1 and CDR2: LGHNA, YNFKEQ. V shed 7 bases and J shed 8 bases, with 35 bases lying between them. This CDR3 has 19 amino acids. The CDR3 sequence is CASTLGTKDVSLDPMGYTF. CDR3 nucleotides: TGTGCCAGCACCCTAGGGACTAAGGATGTGAGCTTAGACCCTATGGGCTACACCTTC.

The gene calls are TRBV5-1 and TRBJ2-1, with 9 bases fitting TRBD1. J gave up 8 bases and V 5 bases, and 11 bases lay outside the gene matches. The length of the CDR3 is 15 residues. Germline assignment: CDR1 SGHRS and CDR2 YFSETQ. The chain's CDR3 is CASSYTGTGIDEQFF. In DNA, the CDR3 is TGCGCCAGCAGTTACACCGGGACAGGGATCGATGAGCAGTTCTTC.

V usage is TRBV12-3 or TRBV12-4 and J usage is TRBJ1-1; D remains unclear. Trimming removed 3 bases at V and 5 bases at J, with 13 bases between. The CDR3 totals 14 residues. The CDR3 DNA is TGTGCCAGCAGTTTCTCGGGTCGCGAAACTGAAGCTTTCTTT. It encodes CASSFSGRETEAFF.

This clonotype was seen at least ten times. The chain employs TRBV20-1 and TRBJ1-1; weak D call: TRBD1 (6 bases). Trimming took off 6 bases at V and 0 bases at J, with 14 bases between the two ends. Germline CDR1 DFQATT, CDR2 SNEGSKA (reference sequence). The CDR3 contains 14 residues. The chain's CDR3 is CSAKRTALNTEAFF. CDR3 nucleotides: TGCAGTGCCAAGAGGACAGCCCTGAACACTGAAGCTTTCTTT.

V is TRBV20-1 and J is TRBJ2-2, with D tentatively TRBD2 (5 bases). Germline V lookup: CDR1 DFQATT, CDR2 SNEGSKA (reference sequence). This CDR3 is built from 15 residues. Trimming took 3 bases from V and 7 from J, leaving 18 bases between them. The chain's CDR3 is CSARWPPGLGGELFF. The CDR3 DNA follows: TGCAGTGCTAGGTGGCCGCCGGGATTAGGCGGGGAGCTGTTTTTT.

J is TRBJ2-5 and V is TRBV5-1; 7 positions agree with TRBD1. V dropped 3 bases and J dropped 5; count of bases not matched to a gene: 7. The CDR3 consists of 14 residues. Germline values: CDR1 SGHRS, CDR2 YFSETQ. The CDR3 nucleotides are TGCGCCAGCAGCTCGTTAGGGGGCTTTGAGACCCAGTACTTC. Protein sequence: CASSSLGGFETQYF.

The chain links TRBV27 to TRBJ1-5; TRBD1 aligns across 8 bases. In germline, CDR1 is MNHEY, CDR2 SMNVEV (reference sequence). The CDR3 runs to 14 residues. The V and J ends lost 6 bases and 3 bases, in that order; junction bases with no gene match: 4. The CDR3 sequence: CASSPTGVNQPQHF. DNA of the CDR3: TGTGCCAGCAGCCCGACAGGGGTCAATCAGCCCCAGCATTTT.

This clonotype was counted a single time. CDR3 DNA sequence: TGCAGTGCTAGAGATTGGGTGGATACGCAGTATTTT. Its translation: CSARDWVDTQYF. V gene TRBV20-1 combines with J gene TRBJ2-3; no clear D. CDR1 and CDR2 from the germline V gene are DFQATT and SNEGSKA (reference sequence). Trimming stripped 0 bases from V and 6 bases from J, with 7 bases between. The CDR3 runs to 12 residues.

This clonotype was seen more than once but under ten times. This chain connects TRBV12-3 or TRBV12-4 to TRBJ1-1, with D maybe TRBD1 (5 bases). V lost 3 bases and J lost 3, with 11 bases in between. The CDR3 covers 14 residues. The CDR3 protein is CASSLDRGHTEAFF. In DNA, the CDR3 is TGTGCCAGCAGTTTGGATAGGGGTCACACTGAAGCTTTCTTT.

The chain is built from TRBV18 and TRBJ2-1, with 7 bases that match TRBD1. CDR1 and CDR2 (germline): KGHSH, LQKENI. Trimming removed 3 bases from V and 5 bases from J; junction bases left unmatched: 1. This CDR3 region has 13 residues. The DNA of the CDR3 is TGTGCCAGCTCACCCACAGGGGACAATGAGCAGTTCTTC. It yields the protein CASSPTGDNEQFF.

This rearrangement joins TRBV20-1 to TRBJ1-5; no reliable D call. Germline values: CDR1 DFQATT, CDR2 SNEGSKA (reference sequence). V lost 0 bases and J 6 bases, leaving 21 bases between the germline ends. This CDR3 has 17 residues. The CDR3 spells CSAREWGKQLKGQPQHF. For the CDR3, the DNA is TGCAGTGCTAGAGAGTGGGGAAAACAACTAAAGGGTCAGCCCCAGCATTTT.

This chain connects TRBV3-1 to TRBJ2-5; 7 nucleotides align to TRBD2. V trimming: 6 bases; J trimming: 10 bases; junction bases outside the gene matches: 8. CDR3 length: 12 amino acids. The germline CDR1 and CDR2 sequences are LGHDT and YNNKEL (reference sequence). CDR3: CASSEGRGDQYF. The CDR3 bases are TGTGCCAGCAGTGAGGGGAGGGGTGACCAGTACTTC.

This clonotype occurred many times. This chain links TRBV12-3 or TRBV12-4 with TRBJ2-1; D remains unclear. CDR3 length: 15 amino acids. Trimming shortened V by 2 bases and J by 2 bases, and 10 bases separated the two germline ends. CDR3 region: CASSLLAGTYNEQFF. Here the CDR3 DNA reads TGTGCCAGCAGTTTACTCGCTGGGACCTACAATGAGCAGTTCTTC.

The chain uses TRBV7-9 and TRBJ2-5; D may be TRBD2 (5 bases). Per the germline V gene, CDR1 is SEHNR and CDR2 is FQNEAQ (reference sequence). This CDR3 has 13 amino acids. The V end lost 5 bases, the J end lost 1 base, and 8 bases lay between the germline ends. In nucleotides, the CDR3 is TGTGCCAGCAGCCCAGCGGCCCAAGAGACCCAGTACTTC. Its protein product is CASSPAAQETQYF.

Only a few counts were recorded for this clonotype. The chain combines TRBV5-6 with TRBJ2-2; D is ambiguous. Germline values: CDR1 SGHDT, CDR2 YYEEEE. The ends were cut back, 4 bases at V and 4 bases at J, with 8 bases in the middle. The CDR3 is 13 amino acids. The DNA for the CDR3 is TGTGCCAGCAGCCCGGTGGTCACCGGGGAGCTGTTTTTT. It encodes CASSPVVTGELFF.

This clonotype occurred many times. This chain links TRBV20-1 with TRBJ2-5, with 9 bases matching TRBD2. Germline V gives CDR1 DFQATT, CDR2 SNEGSKA (reference sequence). There are 14 residues in the CDR3. J gave up 2 bases and V 7 bases, and 8 bases lay outside the gene matches. The CDR3 coding sequence is TGCAGTGTCCTACCGGGACTAGCACAAGAGACCCAGTACTTC. It is translated as CSVLPGLAQETQYF.

The rearrangement links TRBV15 to TRBJ2-7, with 7 bases fitting TRBD1. With 0 bases clipped from V and 2 bases from J, the junction kept 4 bases outside the gene matches. Germline V gives CDR1 LNHNV, CDR2 YYDKDF (reference sequence). The CDR3 has 15 residues. CDR3 bases: TGTGCCACCAGCAGAGATCTTGGGACAGCCTACGAGCAGTACTTC. It yields the protein CATSRDLGTAYEQYF.

This clonotype appeared a few times. V and J are TRBV20-1 and TRBJ2-1, with 11 positions matching TRBD2. CDR3 size: 15 residues. Trimming at V came to 3 bases and at J to 5 bases, leaving 6 bases not matched to a gene. The germline CDR1 and CDR2 sequences are DFQATT and SNEGSKA (reference sequence). CDR3 sequence reads: CSASKGSGGDNEQFF. The CDR3 bases are TGCAGTGCTAGTAAGGGTAGCGGGGGGGACAATGAGCAGTTCTTC.

CDR3 coding DNA: TGCGCCAGCAGCTTCGACGGTGACACTGAAGCTTTCTTT. It is translated as CASSFDGDTEAFF. The chain recombines TRBV5-1 with TRBJ1-1; D unclear. The V gene's germline CDR1 is SGHRS and CDR2 YFSETQ. V lost 2 bases and J 3 bases, leaving 8 bases between the germline ends. CDR3 length: 13 residues.

In this sample, this clonotype turned up a few times. V is TRBV20-1 and J is TRBJ2-1, with D hard to call. The CDR3 has 12 amino acids. Germline CDR1 reads DFQATT; CDR2 reads SNEGSKA (reference sequence). V lost 2 bases and J lost 8, with 10 bases in between. CDR3 DNA: TGCAGTGCTAGACGAGGAGTCTATGAGCAGTTCTTC. The encoded protein is CSARRGVYEQFF.

This chain uses TRBV20-1 with TRBJ2-3; 7 bases line up with TRBD1. Germline lookup yields CDR1 DFQATT and CDR2 SNEGSKA (reference sequence). With V trimmed by 3 bases and J by 3 bases, 6 bases remained unmatched. CDR3 length: 14 amino acids. The CDR3 is CSASTGELTDTQYF. The CDR3 DNA follows: TGCAGTGCTAGTACAGGGGAGCTGACAGATACGCAGTATTTT.

The table lists this clonotype with a few counts. This CDR3 reads CASSLTSERETQYF. The CDR3 region has the DNA TGTGCCAGCAGCTTGACTAGCGAACGAGAGACCCAGTACTTC. The V call is TRBV11-2, the J call TRBJ2-5; 8 nucleotides line up with TRBD2. This CDR3 contains 14 residues. Germline CDR1 SGHAT, CDR2 FQNNGV. Trimming took 3 bases from V and 4 from J; bases not matched to a gene: 4.

The gene calls are TRBV20-1 and TRBJ2-7, with no clear D. V gave up 2 bases and J gave up 4 bases, with 15 bases separating them. Germline CDR1 reads DFQATT; CDR2 reads SNEGSKA (reference sequence). The CDR3 extends over 14 amino acids. The CDR3 protein is CSARPLKRNYEQYF. The CDR3 region has the DNA TGCAGTGCTAGACCGCTTAAGAGGAATTACGAGCAGTACTTC.

This clonotype was recorded a few times. The chain couples TRBV20-1 to TRBJ2-7; TRBD1 aligns across 9 bases. Trimming removed 5 bases from V and 5 bases from J; junction bases left unmatched: 13. CDR3 size: 15 residues. Germline CDR1 is DFQATT and CDR2 is SNEGSKA (reference sequence). The CDR3 here is CSASVTGQGKHEQYF. The CDR3 DNA reads as TGCAGTGCTTCCGTGACTGGACAGGGGAAGCACGAGCAGTACTTC.

V usage is TRBV4-2 and J usage is TRBJ1-4; 8 bases are shared with TRBD1. The V gene end was trimmed by 4 bases and the J gene end by 8 bases; junction bases not matched to a gene: 9. The CDR3 has 15 amino acids. From germline, CDR1 is LGHNA and CDR2 YNFKEQ. In DNA form, the CDR3 reads TGTGCCAGCAGCCTGCACAGGGGGGAAAACGAAAAACTGTTTTTT. It translates to CASSLHRGENEKLFF.

This chain connects TRBV28 to TRBJ2-1; a weak D match, TRBD2 (5 bases). The CDR3 extends over 13 amino acids. V shed 2 bases and J shed 9 bases, with 11 bases lying between them. The germline gives CDR1 MDHEN, CDR2 SYDVKM. CDR3 protein: CASSLRHRGEQFF. The CDR3 nucleotides are TGTGCCAGCAGTTTACGGCATCGGGGTGAGCAGTTCTTC.

The chain links TRBV7-9 to TRBJ2-2; 8 bases are shared with TRBD1. There are 13 residues in the CDR3. The germline gives CDR1 SEHNR, CDR2 FQNEAQ (reference sequence). V shed 6 bases and J 8 bases; nucleotides not matched to a gene: 5. CDR3 protein: CASSRTGSGELFF. CDR3 bases: TGTGCCAGCAGTCGGACAGGGTCTGGGGAGCTGTTTTTT. The variable domain in full, with the rest retrieved from reference TRBV7-9 and TRBJ2-2, is DTGVSQNPRHKITKRGQNVTFRCDPISEHNRLYWYRQTLGQGPEFLTYFQNEAQLEKSRLLSDRFSAERPKGSFSTLEIQRTEQGDSAMYLCASSRTGSGELFFGEGSRLTVL.

The chain joins TRBV5-6 to TRBJ1-2; no clear D gene. Germline values: CDR1 SGHDT, CDR2 YYEEEE. The CDR3 is made up of 14 amino acids. Between the trimmed V and J ends, which lost 1 base and 0 bases, there was a span of 7 bases. CDR3 protein: CASSLPEANYGYTF. The CDR3 DNA reads TGTGCCAGCAGCTTGCCAGAAGCTAACTATGGCTACACCTTC.